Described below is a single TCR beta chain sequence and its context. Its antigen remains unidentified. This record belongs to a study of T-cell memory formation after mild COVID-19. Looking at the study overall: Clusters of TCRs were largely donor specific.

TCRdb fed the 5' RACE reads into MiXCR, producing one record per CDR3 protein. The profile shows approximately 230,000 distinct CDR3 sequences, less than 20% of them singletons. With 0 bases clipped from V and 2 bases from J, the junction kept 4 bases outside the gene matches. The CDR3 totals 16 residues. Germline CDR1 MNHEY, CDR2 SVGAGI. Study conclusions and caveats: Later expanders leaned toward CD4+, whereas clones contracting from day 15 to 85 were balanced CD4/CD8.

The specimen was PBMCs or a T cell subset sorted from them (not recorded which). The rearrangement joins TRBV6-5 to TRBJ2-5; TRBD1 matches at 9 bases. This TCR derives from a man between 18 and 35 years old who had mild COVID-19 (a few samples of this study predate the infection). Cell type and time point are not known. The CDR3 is CASSYSGQGYQETQYF. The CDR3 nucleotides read TGTGCCAGCAGTTACTCGGGACAGGGATATCAAGAGACCCAGTACTTC.